This TCR beta chain appears in the sequencing data of a study of OX40 agonist ivuxolimab in advanced cancers. Repertoires were generated with immunoSEQ multiplex PCR, while TCRdb's copy carries only in-frame clones and drops some. The sample holds under 85,000 clones, roughly 80% seen once. Findings of the study overall: At doses 0.1 to 3.0 mg/kg, CD4+ and CD8+ clones expanded.

Germline trimming cut 4 bases from V and 5 bases from J; bases unmatched to any gene: 5. This CDR3 comprises 14 residues. Germline V gene lookup returns CDR1 SGHRS and CDR2 YFSETQ. About this clone itself: Its specificity is not known.

If patients had autoimmune disease history or systemic immunosuppression, they were excluded. The receptor's source is an adult with an advanced solid tumor such as melanoma, head and neck, liver or kidney cancer. The material was CD4+ or CD8+ T cells sorted from blood, obtained in a trial of the OX40 agonist ivuxolimab. This sequence joins TRBV5-1 and TRBJ1-4; TRBD1 matches at 7 bases. The CDR3 region has the DNA TGCGCCAGCAGCGTCACAGGGGTCAATGAAAAACTGTTTTTT. Amino acid sequence: CASSVTGVNEKLFF.